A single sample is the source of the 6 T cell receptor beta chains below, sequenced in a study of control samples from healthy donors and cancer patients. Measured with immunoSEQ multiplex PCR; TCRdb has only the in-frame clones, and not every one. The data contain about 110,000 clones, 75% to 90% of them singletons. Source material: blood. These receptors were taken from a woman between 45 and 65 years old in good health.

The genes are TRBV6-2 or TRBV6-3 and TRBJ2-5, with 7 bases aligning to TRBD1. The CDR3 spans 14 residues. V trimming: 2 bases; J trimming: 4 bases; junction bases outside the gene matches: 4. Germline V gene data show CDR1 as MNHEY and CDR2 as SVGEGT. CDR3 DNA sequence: TGTGCCAGCAGTTACGGAAGGGGGCGAGAGACCCAGTACTTC. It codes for CASSYGRGRETQYF.

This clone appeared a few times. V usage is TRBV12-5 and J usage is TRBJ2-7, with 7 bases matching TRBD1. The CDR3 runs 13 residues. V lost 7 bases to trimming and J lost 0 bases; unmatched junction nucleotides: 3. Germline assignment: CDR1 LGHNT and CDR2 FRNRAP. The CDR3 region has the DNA TGTGCTAGTGCGGGACAGAGCTCCTACGAGCAGTACTTC. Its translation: CASAGQSSYEQYF.

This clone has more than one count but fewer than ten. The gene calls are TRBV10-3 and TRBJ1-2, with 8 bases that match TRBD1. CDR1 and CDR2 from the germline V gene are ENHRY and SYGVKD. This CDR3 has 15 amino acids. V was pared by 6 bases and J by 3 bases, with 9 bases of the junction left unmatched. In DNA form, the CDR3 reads TGTGCCATCAGGGCCAGGGGGCAAGGCGACTATGGCTACACCTTC. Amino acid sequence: CAIRARGQGDYGYTF.

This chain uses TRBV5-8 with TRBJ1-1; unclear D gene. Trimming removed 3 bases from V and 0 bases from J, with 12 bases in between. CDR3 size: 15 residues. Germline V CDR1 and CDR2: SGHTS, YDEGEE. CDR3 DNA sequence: TGTGCCAGCAGCTCTCCCGGCACAATGAACACTGAAGCTTTCTTT. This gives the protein CASSSPGTMNTEAFF.

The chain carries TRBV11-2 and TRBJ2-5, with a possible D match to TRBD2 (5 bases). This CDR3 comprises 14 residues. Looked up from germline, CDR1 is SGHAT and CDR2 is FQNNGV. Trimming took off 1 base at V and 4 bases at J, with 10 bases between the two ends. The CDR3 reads CASSLGVGGETQYF. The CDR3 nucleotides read TGTGCCAGCAGCTTAGGGGTCGGAGGAGAGACCCAGTACTTC.

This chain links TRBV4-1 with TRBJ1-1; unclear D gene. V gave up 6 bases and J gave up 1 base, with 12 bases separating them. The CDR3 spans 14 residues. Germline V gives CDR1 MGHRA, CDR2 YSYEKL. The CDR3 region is CASRPLGGNTEAFF. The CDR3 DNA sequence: TGCGCCAGCAGACCCCTGGGAGGGAACACTGAAGCTTTCTTT.